This TCR beta chain appears in the sequencing data of a study of CD8 T cells in Susac syndrome. Random-hexamer reverse transcription was applied to roughly 0.5 to 1 ug RNA. MiXCR, applied by TCRdb to the immunoSEQ multiplex PCR reads, yields one record per CDR3 protein. The sample shows roughly 150,000 distinct CDR3 sequences, around 95% of them seen only once. The authors carried out high-throughput sequencing of TCR beta. They applied it to CD8+ and CD4+ T cells obtained from blood. While CD8+ and CD4+ T cells were isolated negatively, TEMRA cells were enriched by FACS. Germline CDR1 reads SGHRS; CDR2 reads YFSETQ. V dropped 4 bases and J dropped 3 bases, with 13 bases sitting between them. The CDR3 spans 14 residues.

The chain employs TRBV5-1 and TRBJ1-1, with D perhaps TRBD1 (5 bases). This TCR was sampled from a human donor with Susac syndrome. The specimen was CD4+ T cells from PBMCs. Here the CDR3 reads CASSRLGVDTEAFF. CDR3 sequence (DNA): TGCGCCAGCAGCCGACTGGGGGTGGACACTGAAGCTTTCTTT.